These 22 T cell receptor beta chains were all obtained from the same sample, sequenced in a study of T cells after posttransplantation cyclophosphamide. Sampled 1 year posttransplant, controls received myeloablative marrow transplants, methotrexate and a calcineurin inhibitor. Produced via immunoSEQ multiplex PCR; TCRdb's table is partial and in-frame only. The sample has more than 15,000 clones, around nine tenths seen once. The material was PBMCs, obtained after an allogeneic stem cell transplant with a calcineurin inhibitor and methotrexate. All receptors come from a male patient aged 45-60 years who received an allogeneic stem cell transplant from an unrelated donor, was CMV-positive, and had chronic GVHD only. Some T cells may be provided by the graft donor.

The V gene is TRBV7-9, the J gene TRBJ2-3, with a tentative D call TRBD1 (6 bases). Trimming stripped 5 bases from V and 5 bases from J, with 14 bases between. This CDR3 contains 14 residues. Per germline, CDR1 SEHNR and CDR2 FQNEAQ (reference sequence). This CDR3 reads CASSQGKILDTQYF. The CDR3 bases are TGTGCCAGCAGCCAGGGGAAAATACTAGATACGCAGTATTTT. The full variable domain, with the rest looked up from reference TRBV7-9 and TRBJ2-3, is DTGVSQNPRHKITKRGQNVTFRCDPISEHNRLYWYRQTLGQGPEFLTYFQNEAQLEKSRLLSDRFSAERPKGSFSTLEIQRTEQGDSAMYLCASSQGKILDTQYFGPGTRLTVL.

This clone has a handful of counts. This CDR3 is CASSNTGGSPIGELFF. The CDR3 region has the DNA TGTGCCAGCAGCAACACTGGGGGCAGCCCGATCGGGGAGCTGTTTTTT. The J gene is TRBJ2-2, the V gene TRBV7-9; a weak D match, TRBD1 (6 bases). V gave up 5 bases and J gave up 7 bases, with 20 bases separating them. The CDR3 sequence is 16 residues long. CDR1 and CDR2 from the germline V gene are SEHNR and FQNEAQ (reference sequence).

The CDR3 reads CASSARLQASEAFF. Written as DNA, the CDR3 is TGTGCCAGCAGCGCCAGGCTACAGGCTAGTGAAGCTTTCTTT. The chain carries TRBV9 and TRBJ1-1, with D tentatively TRBD1 (5 bases). The germline gives CDR1 SGDLS, CDR2 YYNGEE. The CDR3 length is 14 residues. V lost 3 bases to trimming and J lost 7 bases, with 16 bases between them.

The rearrangement joins TRBV14 to TRBJ2-3, with 8 bases matching TRBD2. V was pared by 4 bases and J by 5 bases, with 11 bases of the junction left unmatched. The CDR3 contains 16 residues. In germline, CDR1 is SGHDN, CDR2 FVKESK. For the CDR3, the DNA is TGTGCCAGCAGCCTCCCAGCGGGGGTCGGGCAAGATACGCAGTATTTT. It is translated as CASSLPAGVGQDTQYF.

The J gene is TRBJ1-3, the V gene TRBV12-5; no firm D call. Per the germline V gene, CDR1 is LGHNT and CDR2 is FRNRAP. V was shortened by 7 bases and J by 0 bases, with 13 bases between the two germline ends. The CDR3 sequence is 15 residues long. The CDR3 DNA reads TGTGCTAGTGCGGAGGACGGCTCCTCTGGAAACACCATATATTTT. Amino acid sequence: CASAEDGSSGNTIYF.

A few counts support this clone. The chain carries TRBV6-5 and TRBJ2-7, with D tentatively TRBD1 (6 bases). V lost 4 bases to trimming and J lost 5 bases, with 18 bases between them. Germline assignment: CDR1 MNHEY and CDR2 SVGAGI. The CDR3 runs to 15 residues. The CDR3 nucleotides read TGTGCCAGCAGTTTAACCGGGACACTCGGGGACGAGCAGTACTTC. Protein product: CASSLTGTLGDEQYF.

The table lists this clone with a count of one. This rearrangement joins TRBV11-3 to TRBJ2-1; TRBD1 aligns across 10 bases. V lost 1 base to trimming and J lost 10 bases; unmatched junction nucleotides: 10. The length of the CDR3 is 16 residues. Germline CDR1 SGHNT, CDR2 YENEEA. Written as DNA, the CDR3 is TGTGCCAGCAGCTTAGTTCCGACAGGGGGCATAGAAGAGCAGTTCTTC. This codes for CASSLVPTGGIEEQFF.

The chain employs TRBV27 and TRBJ1-1, with 8 bases lining up with TRBD1. The CDR3 contains 14 residues. V trimming: 3 bases; J trimming: 10 bases; junction bases outside the gene matches: 10. Germline V gene data show CDR1 as MNHEY and CDR2 as SMNVEV (reference sequence). The CDR3 here is CASSLLSGGGGAFF. CDR3 coding DNA: TGTGCCAGCAGTTTGCTGTCAGGGGGCGGAGGAGCTTTCTTT.

The rearrangement uses TRBV29-1 and TRBJ1-1, with 7 bases aligning to TRBD1. The germline CDR1 and CDR2 sequences are SQVTM and ANQGSEA. V shed 7 bases, J shed 4 bases, and the junction held 9 bases outside the gene matches. The CDR3 has 13 amino acids. The CDR3 loop is CSAREGAGTEAFF. The CDR3 nucleotides are TGCAGCGCACGCGAGGGGGCCGGCACTGAAGCTTTCTTT.

The V gene is TRBV21-1, the J gene TRBJ2-3; the DNA was not compared with TRBD1, the D call given in the table. TRBV21-1 is noted as a pseudogene. The CDR3 contains 14 residues. CDR3 residues: CASRRDRGTDTQYF. The CDR3 nucleotides are TGTGCCAGCCGCCGGGACAGGGGTACAGATACGCAGTATTTT.

This chain uses TRBV6-6 with TRBJ2-5; TRBD2 aligns across 7 bases. The tail of the sequence fits TRBJ2-7 better, so the J call may be wrong. Germline CDR1 and CDR2: MNHNY and SVGAGI (reference sequence). The CDR3 is 15 amino acids. CDR3 sequence (DNA): TGTGCCAGCAGTTACTCGCTAGCGGTCGGCTCCGAGCAGTACTTC. As protein: CASSYSLAVGSEQYF.

The chain is built from TRBV5-6 and TRBJ2-2; a possible D gene is TRBD2 (5 bases). V was shortened by 0 bases and J by 2 bases, with 14 bases between the two germline ends. This CDR3 comprises 17 residues. Looked up from germline, CDR1 is SGHDT and CDR2 is YYEEEE. The CDR3 bases are TGTGCCAGCAGCTTGGCCGGGGTACGGGTTAACACCGGGGAGCTGTTTTTT. Translation gives CASSLAGVRVNTGELFF.

In nucleotides, the CDR3 is TGTGCCAGCAGCCCCCAAGGAGCGGGAGGTTTAGAGCAGTACTTC. Encoded protein: CASSPQGAGGLEQYF. V gene TRBV28 combines with J gene TRBJ2-7; 9 bases are shared with TRBD2. J was trimmed by 7 bases and V by 6 bases; bases with no gene match: 13. CDR1 MDHEN and CDR2 SYDVKM come from the germline V gene. The CDR3 contains 15 residues.

V usage is TRBV7-8 and J usage is TRBJ2-7; 8 nucleotides align to TRBD2. The length of the CDR3 is 17 residues. With 2 bases clipped from V and 3 bases from J, the junction kept 12 bases outside the gene matches. In germline, CDR1 is SGHVS, CDR2 FQNEAQ. The CDR3 loop is CASSLYYGGEGVYEQYF. The CDR3 bases are TGTGCCAGCAGCTTATATTACGGGGGGGAGGGGGTCTACGAGCAGTACTTC.

The chain is built from TRBV19 and TRBJ2-7; 10 nucleotides line up with TRBD2. The CDR3 sequence is 14 residues long. Germline V gene lookup returns CDR1 LNHDA and CDR2 SQIVND (reference sequence). With 5 bases clipped from V and 3 bases from J, the junction kept 4 bases outside the gene matches. CDR3 nucleotide sequence: TGTGCCAGTAGTGCCCGACTAGCGGGCTACGAGCAGTACTTC. Residues: CASSARLAGYEQYF.

The chain recombines TRBV11-2 with TRBJ2-7; D is perhaps TRBD2 (6 bases). This CDR3 is 14 amino acids long. Germline V gene sequence: CDR1 SGHAT, CDR2 FQNNGV. V gave up 5 bases and J gave up 2 bases, with 13 bases separating them. The CDR3 protein is CASSRGLAAYEQYF. CDR3 nucleotide sequence: TGTGCCAGCAGCCGGGGACTGGCCGCCTACGAGCAGTACTTC.

The chain has TRBV9 and TRBJ2-1, with D perhaps TRBD2 (6 bases). The CDR3 runs 16 residues. Germline V gene data show CDR1 as SGDLS and CDR2 as YYNGEE. V lost 3 bases to trimming and J lost 0 bases, with 13 bases between them. DNA for the CDR3: TGTGCCAGCAGCGCCCGGGACTCCTACTCCTACAATGAGCAGTTCTTC. It yields the protein CASSARDSYSYNEQFF.

V is TRBV20-1 and J is TRBJ1-1; 8 nucleotides match TRBD1. The V gene end was trimmed by 8 bases and the J gene end by 5 bases; junction bases not matched to a gene: 4. The CDR3 has 11 amino acids. Germline V lookup: CDR1 DFQATT, CDR2 SNEGSKA (reference sequence). CDR3 sequence reads: CSSDRETEAFF. The DNA of the CDR3 is TGCAGTTCGGACAGGGAAACTGAAGCTTTCTTT.

This clone turned up a few times. The J gene is TRBJ2-1, the V gene TRBV7-9, with TRBD2 identical over 10 bases. This CDR3 comprises 17 residues. CDR1 and CDR2 from the germline V gene are SEHNR and FQNEAQ (reference sequence). V shed 1 base, J shed 5 bases, and the junction held 8 bases outside the gene matches. This CDR3 is CASSLGTEAGGHNEQFF. The CDR3 region has the DNA TGTGCCAGCAGCTTAGGTACTGAAGCGGGAGGGCACAATGAGCAGTTCTTC.

This chain joins TRBV6-1 and TRBJ1-2, with TRBD1 as a possible D gene (6 bases). Germline V gene data show CDR1 as MNHNS and CDR2 as SASEGT. V lost 3 bases and J 8 bases, leaving 10 bases between the germline ends. The CDR3 is 12 residues long. The CDR3 protein is CASSDQGKGYTF. DNA of the CDR3: TGTGCCAGCAGTGACCAGGGGAAGGGCTACACCTTC.

To note about this clone: At the DNA level, this CDR3 is encoded by other sequences in the same sample as well. The V gene is TRBV2, the J gene TRBJ2-1, with TRBD1 as a possible D gene (6 bases). V lost 6 bases and J 5 bases, leaving 14 bases between the germline ends. CDR3 length: 14 amino acids. Looked up from germline, CDR1 is SNHLY and CDR2 is FYNNEI. This chain's CDR3 is CASSRDGQNNEQFF. The CDR3 coding sequence is TGTGCCAGCAGCAGAGACGGACAGAACAATGAGCAGTTCTTC.

This clone was seen a single time. The rearrangement uses TRBV7-9 and TRBJ1-1; 7 nucleotides match TRBD1. The ends lost 1 base at V and 11 bases at J; junction bases unmatched: 4. The CDR3 loop spans 12 amino acids. CDR1 SEHNR and CDR2 FQNEAQ come from the germline V gene (reference sequence). The CDR3 loop is CASSLGQGSAFF. In nucleotides, the CDR3 is TGTGCCAGCAGCTTAGGACAGGGTAGCGCTTTCTTT.